This T cell receptor beta chain was recorded in a study of blood T cell repertoires in COVID-19. Study details: Italy, Spain and the United States were the sources of the convalescent and acute COVID-19 samples. The cDNA or gDNA used as material had been derived from T cells, B-cell-depleted T cells, or PBMCs.

In the original workflow: Nucleated cell number was recorded as an estimate derived from reference gene primer amplification. Profiled with immunoSEQ multiplex PCR; TCRdb holds only in-frame clones, not every one. V and J calls and clone size follow that table, whereas D and trimming were derived from the DNA. The sample shows 85,000 to 120,000 clones, 80% to 90% of them seen only once. V was clipped by 3 bases and J by 9 bases; unmatched bases: 3. The CDR3 runs 13 residues. The receptor comes from a man in his forties with active or convalescent COVID-19. This chain uses TRBV12-3 or TRBV12-4 with TRBJ2-1, with 9 positions matching TRBD1. The sequenced sample consisted of peripheral blood. The CDR3 region has the DNA TGTGCCAGCAGTTTGGGACAGGGCGGTGAGCAGTTCTTC. Amino acid sequence: CASSLGQGGEQFF.